This T cell receptor beta chain stems from a study of T cell responses to AZD1222 COVID-19 vaccine. Some clones are missing from TCRdb's copy, which holds only in-frame ones; the method was immunoSEQ multiplex PCR. The profile shows roughly 150,000 clones, around 93% of them singletons. V lost 1 base, J lost 4 bases, and 8 bases stayed unmatched. The germline CDR1 and CDR2 sequences are LGHNA and YNFKEQ. This CDR3 is 18 amino acids long. V and J are TRBV4-2 and TRBJ2-2, with 11 bases identical to TRBD2. This specimen was peripheral blood, taken on day 0 of AZD1222 vaccination. The receptor was derived from an adult in good health. CDR3 sequence (DNA): TGTGCCAGCAGCCAAGCGGGTCTAGCGGGAGGAAGCACCGGGGAGCTGTTTTTT. Translation: CASSQAGLAGGSTGELFF.